The table lists the clone carrying this T cell receptor beta chain with a few counts. Its antigen is not identified. This record belongs to a study of OX40 agonist ivuxolimab in advanced cancers. The wider study: Partial responses were achieved by three patients, one with hepatocellular carcinoma and two with cutaneous melanoma.

Study results and caveats: The study found among the lowest clonal expansion in partial responders at 0.1-3.0 mg/kg. CD4+ and CD8+ blood T cells expanded clonally by week 6 at 0.1 to 3.0 mg/kg.

Measured with immunoSEQ multiplex PCR; TCRdb has only the in-frame clones, and not every one. The data hold about 67,000 clones, with 91% observed a single time. Germline CDR1 LNHDA, CDR2 SQIVND (reference sequence). Deletions cut 0 bases from V and 4 bases from J, with 11 bases between. The CDR3 is 15 amino acids. The source material was CD4+ or CD8+ T cells sorted from blood, sampled in a trial of the OX40 agonist ivuxolimab. The rearrangement links TRBV19 to TRBJ2-3; no firm D call. The receptor's source is an adult with an advanced solid tumor such as melanoma, head and neck, liver or kidney cancer. This CDR3 is CASSIDSKRSDTQYF. For the CDR3, the DNA is TGTGCCAGTAGTATAGATAGTAAGAGGTCAGATACGCAGTATTTT.